The 5 T cell receptor beta chains listed next were all sequenced from one sample in a study of response to subunit inactivated influenza vaccine. Using its own MiXCR run on the RT-PCR reads, TCRdb lists one record per CDR3 protein. There are 150,000 to 200,000 distinct CDR3 sequences in the sample; less than 15% occur only once, and less than 30% lies in the top ten. In addition, the sample was reused for a study of T cells expressing NK-cell markers. That report adds: It was by 5'RACE template switching with UMIs that TCR beta cDNA was made.

The sequenced sample was CD8+ T cells sorted from PBMCs, obtained approximately 12 days after vaccination. These TCRs come from a middle-aged man who received an inactivated influenza vaccine.

J is TRBJ1-5 and V is TRBV5-5; TRBD1 might be the D (5 bases). The ends were cut back, 0 bases at V and 2 bases at J, with 18 bases in the middle. In germline, CDR1 is SGHKS, CDR2 YYEKEE (reference sequence). This CDR3 region has 18 residues. CDR3 sequence: CASSLAPQGDIRNQPQHF. Here the CDR3 DNA reads TGTGCCAGCAGCTTGGCCCCCCAGGGAGACATTCGCAATCAGCCCCAGCATTTT.

The chain couples TRBV6-1 to TRBJ2-1; 9 nucleotides match TRBD2. With 6 bases clipped from V and 10 bases from J, the junction kept 7 bases outside the gene matches. The V gene's germline CDR1 is MNHNS and CDR2 SASEGT. This CDR3 comprises 13 residues. Written as DNA, the CDR3 is TGTGCCAGCAGCGAGGGACTAGCTGAAGAGCAGTTCTTC. It encodes CASSEGLAEEQFF.

The chain carries TRBV3-1 and TRBJ2-5; D might be TRBD1 (5 bases). The CDR3 is 15 residues long. CDR1 and CDR2 from the germline V gene are LGHDT and YNNKEL (reference sequence). Trimming pared 3 bases from V and 2 bases from J, leaving 13 bases between. The CDR3 DNA is TGTGCCAGCAGCCACGCGCTGACAGAGCAAGAGACCCAGTACTTC. Protein product: CASSHALTEQETQYF.

This clonotype counts as large. This rearrangement joins TRBV7-6 to TRBJ2-1; D remains ambiguous. The CDR3 has 15 residues. Deletions cut 1 base from V and 3 bases from J, with 10 bases between. The germline V gene encodes CDR1 SGHVS and CDR2 FNYEAQ. The CDR3: CASSLELAHYNEQFF. CDR3 bases: TGTGCCAGCAGCTTAGAACTGGCTCACTACAATGAGCAGTTCTTC.

This clonotype was observed many times. This chain uses TRBV12-3 or TRBV12-4 with TRBJ2-1; D unresolved. The germline V and J ends were trimmed by 5 bases and 9 bases, with 14 bases remaining between them. The length of the CDR3 is 13 residues. For the CDR3, the DNA is TGTGCCAGCAGTCCCTGGCTCCAAGCTGAGCAGTTCTTC. Protein product: CASSPWLQAEQFF.